These 2 T cell receptor beta chains originate from one sample sequenced in a study of cytotoxic CD8 clonotypes in ibrutinib-treated CLL (dated by TCRdb to the early 2020s). Library generation was performed with the immunoSEQ multiplex PCR assay. The source is immuneACCESS, and TCRdb retained only in-frame sequences with V and J called. Part of the clones is not carried over; for the studies checked, unresolved V genes explain less than half of this, and the remainder is unexplained. Within this sample are approximately 150,000 clones, with around 80% of them counted one time only. The ten biggest clones cover about 5% of the sample. What this sample's time point label stands for: 20 to 25 months on ibrutinib. The starting material was PBMCs, obtained after 24 months of ibrutinib treatment. Receptors were obtained from a human donor with chronic lymphocytic leukemia.

CDR3 protein: CASSRDSAYNEQFF. The DNA for the CDR3 is TGTGCCAGCAGCAGGGACTCGGCCTACAATGAGCAGTTCTTC. The chain employs TRBV7-2 and TRBJ2-1, with D perhaps TRBD2 (6 bases). Germline CDR1 reads SGHTA; CDR2 reads FQGNSA. This CDR3 comprises 14 residues. Trimming left V 5 bases short and J 2 bases short, with 10 bases between.

The chain has TRBV19 and TRBJ1-5; TRBD1 agrees at 8 bases. Germline-derived CDR1 and CDR2 are LNHDA and SQIVND (reference sequence). This CDR3 has 16 residues. Trimming took 5 bases from V and 3 from J; bases not matched to a gene: 9. The DNA for the CDR3 is TGTGCCAGTAGTTCACGGACAGGGACCCTCAATCAGCCCCAGCATTTT. Translated, it gives CASSSRTGTLNQPQHF.